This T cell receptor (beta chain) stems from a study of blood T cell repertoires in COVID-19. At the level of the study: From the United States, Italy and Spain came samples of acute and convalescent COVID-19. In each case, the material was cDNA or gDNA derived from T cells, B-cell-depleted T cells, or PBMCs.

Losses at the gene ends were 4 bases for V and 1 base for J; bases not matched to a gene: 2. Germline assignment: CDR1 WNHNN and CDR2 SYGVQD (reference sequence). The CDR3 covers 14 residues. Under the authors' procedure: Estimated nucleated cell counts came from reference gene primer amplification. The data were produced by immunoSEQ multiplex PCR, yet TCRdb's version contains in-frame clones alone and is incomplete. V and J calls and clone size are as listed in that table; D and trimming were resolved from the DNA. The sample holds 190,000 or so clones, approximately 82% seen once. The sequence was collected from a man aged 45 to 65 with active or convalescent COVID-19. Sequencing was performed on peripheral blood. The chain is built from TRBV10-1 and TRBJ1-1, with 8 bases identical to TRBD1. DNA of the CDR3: TGCGCCAGCAGTGGGACAGGGCCGAACACTGAAGCTTTCTTT. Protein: CASSGTGPNTEAFF.